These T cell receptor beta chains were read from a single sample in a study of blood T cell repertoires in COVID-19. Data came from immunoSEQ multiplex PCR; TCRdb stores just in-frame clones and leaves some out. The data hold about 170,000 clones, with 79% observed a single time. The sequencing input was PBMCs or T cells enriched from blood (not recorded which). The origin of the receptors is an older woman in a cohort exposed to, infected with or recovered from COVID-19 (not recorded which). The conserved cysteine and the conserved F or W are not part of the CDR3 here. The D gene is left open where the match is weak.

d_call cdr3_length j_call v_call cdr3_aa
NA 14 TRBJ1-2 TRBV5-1 ASSLASGHDLGGYT
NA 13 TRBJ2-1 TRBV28 ASREGDRSYNEQF
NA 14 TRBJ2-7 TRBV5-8 ASSVTPGVFSGEQY
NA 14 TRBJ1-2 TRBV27 ASRPTYRPGRDGYT
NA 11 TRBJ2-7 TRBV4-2 ASSRGLNYEQY
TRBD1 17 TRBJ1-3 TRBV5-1 ASSSQYTGTGGPGNTIY
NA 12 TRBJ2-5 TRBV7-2 ASSLTRVQETQY
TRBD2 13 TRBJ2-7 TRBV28 ASSQAGTTIRQQY
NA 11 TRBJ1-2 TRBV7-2 ASSLSLGWGYT
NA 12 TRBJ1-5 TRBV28 ASSEHGVGGPQH
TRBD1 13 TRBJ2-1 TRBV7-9 ASSPPGTEYNEQF
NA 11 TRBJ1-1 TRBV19 ASSSGDRAEAF
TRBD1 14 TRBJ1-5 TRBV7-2 ASSAPPQGGNQPQH
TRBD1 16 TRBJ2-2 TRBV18 ASSPRVPGQPNTGELF
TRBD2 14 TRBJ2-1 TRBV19 ASSIFSSGDNNEQF
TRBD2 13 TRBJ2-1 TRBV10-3 AISRLAPRYNEQF